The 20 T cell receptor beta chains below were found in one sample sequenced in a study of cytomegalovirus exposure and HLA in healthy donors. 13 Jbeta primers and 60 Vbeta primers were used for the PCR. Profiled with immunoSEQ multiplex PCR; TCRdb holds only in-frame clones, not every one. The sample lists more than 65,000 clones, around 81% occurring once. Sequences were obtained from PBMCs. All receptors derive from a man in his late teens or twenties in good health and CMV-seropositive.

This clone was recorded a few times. CDR3: CASRQISNQPQHF. For the CDR3, the DNA is TGTGCCAGCCGACAGATTAGCAATCAGCCCCAGCATTTT. This chain connects TRBV6-1 to TRBJ1-5, with a possible D match to TRBD1 (5 bases). V lost 8 bases and J 0 bases, leaving 8 bases between the germline ends. The CDR3 runs to 13 residues. The germline V gene encodes CDR1 MNHNS and CDR2 SASEGT.

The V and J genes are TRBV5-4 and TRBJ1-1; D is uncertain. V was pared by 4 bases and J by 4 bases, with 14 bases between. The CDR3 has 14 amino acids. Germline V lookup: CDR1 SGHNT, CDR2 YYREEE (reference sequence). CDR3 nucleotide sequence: TGTGCCAGCAGCCCCCCCGGAGGGTCCACTGAAGCTTTCTTT. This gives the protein CASSPPGGSTEAFF.

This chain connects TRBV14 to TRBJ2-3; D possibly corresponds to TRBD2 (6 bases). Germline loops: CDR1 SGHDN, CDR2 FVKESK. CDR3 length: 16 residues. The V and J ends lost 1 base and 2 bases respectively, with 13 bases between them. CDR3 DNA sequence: TGTGCCAGCAGCCAAGGGGCGGGACGGATCACAGATACGCAGTATTTT. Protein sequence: CASSQGAGRITDTQYF.

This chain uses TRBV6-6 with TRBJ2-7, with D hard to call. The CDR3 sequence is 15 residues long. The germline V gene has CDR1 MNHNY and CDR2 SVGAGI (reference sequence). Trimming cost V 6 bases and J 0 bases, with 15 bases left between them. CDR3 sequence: CASSRPSAGSYEQYF. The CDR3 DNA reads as TGTGCCAGCAGCCGCCCTTCTGCCGGCTCCTACGAGCAGTACTTC.

Here the CDR3 DNA reads TGTGCCATCAGAGGGGATTCGTCCGAGCAGTACTTC. Translation gives CAIRGDSSEQYF. The chain has TRBV10-3 and TRBJ2-7; maybe TRBD1 (5 bases). Deletions cut 6 bases from V and 6 bases from J, with 12 bases between. Germline CDR1 ENHRY, CDR2 SYGVKD. This CDR3 region has 12 residues.

CDR3 DNA sequence: TGTGCCAGCCGATCAGTTGGCACCGGGGAGCTGTTTTTT. Encoded protein: CASRSVGTGELFF. The V call is TRBV6-5, the J call TRBJ2-2, with no clear D. CDR3 length equals 13 residues. V lost 8 bases to trimming and J lost 4 bases, with 11 bases between them. Germline V gene sequence: CDR1 MNHEY, CDR2 SVGAGI.

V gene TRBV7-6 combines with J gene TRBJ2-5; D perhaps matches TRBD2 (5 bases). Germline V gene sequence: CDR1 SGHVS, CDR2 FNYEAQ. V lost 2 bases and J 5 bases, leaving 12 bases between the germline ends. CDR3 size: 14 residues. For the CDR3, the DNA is TGTGCCAGCAGCTTATTCTCAAGCGGCGAGACCCAGTACTTC. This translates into CASSLFSSGETQYF.

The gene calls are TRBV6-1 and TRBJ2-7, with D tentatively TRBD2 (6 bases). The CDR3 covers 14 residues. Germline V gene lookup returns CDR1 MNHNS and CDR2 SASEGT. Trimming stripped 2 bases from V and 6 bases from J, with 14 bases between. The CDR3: CASSERIGSGEQYF. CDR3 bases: TGTGCCAGCAGTGAACGAATCGGGAGTGGCGAGCAGTACTTC.

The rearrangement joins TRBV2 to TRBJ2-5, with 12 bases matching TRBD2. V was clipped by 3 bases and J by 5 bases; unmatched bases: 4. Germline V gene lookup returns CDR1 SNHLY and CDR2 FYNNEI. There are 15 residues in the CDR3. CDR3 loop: CASSDRTSGIETQYF. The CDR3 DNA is TGTGCCAGCAGTGATCGGACTAGCGGGATCGAGACCCAGTACTTC. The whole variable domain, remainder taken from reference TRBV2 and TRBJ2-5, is EPEVTQTPSHQVTQMGQEVILRCVPISNHLYFYWYRQILGQKVEFLVSFYNNEISEKSEIFDDQFSVERPDGSNFTLKIRSTKLEDSAMYFCASSDRTSGIETQYFGPGTRLLVL.

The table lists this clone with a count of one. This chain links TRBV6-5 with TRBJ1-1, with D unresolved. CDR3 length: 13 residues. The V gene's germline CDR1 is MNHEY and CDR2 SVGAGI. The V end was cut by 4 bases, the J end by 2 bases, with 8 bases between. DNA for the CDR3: TGTGCCAGCAGTTCCAGTGGTAACACTGAAGCTTTCTTT. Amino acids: CASSSSGNTEAFF.

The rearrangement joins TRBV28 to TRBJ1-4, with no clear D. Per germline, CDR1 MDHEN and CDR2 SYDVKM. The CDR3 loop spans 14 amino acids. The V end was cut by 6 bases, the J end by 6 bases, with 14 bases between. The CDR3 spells CASSPGGQDEKLFF. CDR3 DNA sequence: TGTGCCAGCAGCCCCGGAGGGCAAGATGAAAAACTGTTTTTT.

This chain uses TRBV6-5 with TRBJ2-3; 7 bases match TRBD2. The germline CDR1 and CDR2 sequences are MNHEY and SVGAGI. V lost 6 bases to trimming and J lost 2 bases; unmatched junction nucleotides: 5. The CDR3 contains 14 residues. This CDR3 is CASRRLAFTDTQYF. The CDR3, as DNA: TGTGCCAGCAGGCGACTAGCCTTCACAGATACGCAGTATTTT.

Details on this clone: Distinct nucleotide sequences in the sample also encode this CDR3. This chain's CDR3 is CASRDRGPEQYF. CDR3 nucleotide sequence: TGTGCCAGCAGGGACAGGGGCCCCGAGCAGTACTTC. The chain carries TRBV2 and TRBJ2-7; 9 bases match TRBD1. Trimming cost V 6 bases and J 6 bases; bases outside gene matches: 3. This CDR3 is built from 12 residues. CDR1 is SNHLY and CDR2 is FYNNEI in the germline V gene.

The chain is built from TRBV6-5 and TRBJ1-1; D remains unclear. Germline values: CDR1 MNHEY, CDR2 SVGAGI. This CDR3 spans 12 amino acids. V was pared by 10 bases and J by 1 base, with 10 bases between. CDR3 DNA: TGTGCCACTAAGCGGGGGAACACTGAAGCTTTCTTT. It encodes CATKRGNTEAFF.

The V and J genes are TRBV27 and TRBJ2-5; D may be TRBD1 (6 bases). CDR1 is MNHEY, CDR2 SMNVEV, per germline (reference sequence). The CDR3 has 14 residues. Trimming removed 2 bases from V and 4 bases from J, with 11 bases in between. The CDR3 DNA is TGTGCCAGCAGTTTACCGGGACAACGAGAGACCCAGTACTTC. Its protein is CASSLPGQRETQYF.

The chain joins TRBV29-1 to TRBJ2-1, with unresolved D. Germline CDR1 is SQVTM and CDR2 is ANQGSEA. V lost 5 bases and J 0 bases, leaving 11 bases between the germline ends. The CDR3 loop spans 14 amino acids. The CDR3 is CSVHGGSSYNEQFF. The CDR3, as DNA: TGCAGCGTTCATGGCGGAAGCTCCTACAATGAGCAGTTCTTC.

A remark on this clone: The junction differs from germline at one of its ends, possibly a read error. CDR3 loop: CASSSLLTGELFF. CDR3 sequence (DNA): TGTGCTAGCAGCTCACTACTCACCGGGGAGCTGTTTTTT. This chain links TRBV7-7 with TRBJ2-2; no definite D call. The CDR3 totals 13 residues. Germline V gives CDR1 SSHAT, CDR2 FNYEAQ (reference sequence). The full variable domain, with the rest looked up from reference TRBV7-7 and TRBJ2-2, is GAGVSQSPRYKVTKRGQDVTLRCDPISSHATLYWYQQALGQGPEFLTYFNYEAQPDKSGLPSDRFSAERPEGSISTLTIQRTEQRDSAMYRCASSSLLTGELFFGEGSRLTVL.

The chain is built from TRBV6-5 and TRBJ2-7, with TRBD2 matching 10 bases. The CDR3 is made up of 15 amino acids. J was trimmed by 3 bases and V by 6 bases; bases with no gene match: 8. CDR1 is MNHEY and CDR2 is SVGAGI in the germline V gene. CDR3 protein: CASSPVAGGSYEQYF. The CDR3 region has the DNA TGTGCCAGCAGCCCCGTAGCGGGAGGAAGCTACGAGCAGTACTTC.

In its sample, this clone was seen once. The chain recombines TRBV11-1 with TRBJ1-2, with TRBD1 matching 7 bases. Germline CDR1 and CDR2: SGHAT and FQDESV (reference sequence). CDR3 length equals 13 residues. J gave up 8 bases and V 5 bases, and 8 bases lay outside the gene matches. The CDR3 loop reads CASSNRDSRGYTF. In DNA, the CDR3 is TGTGCCAGCAGCAACCGGGACAGCAGAGGCTACACCTTC.

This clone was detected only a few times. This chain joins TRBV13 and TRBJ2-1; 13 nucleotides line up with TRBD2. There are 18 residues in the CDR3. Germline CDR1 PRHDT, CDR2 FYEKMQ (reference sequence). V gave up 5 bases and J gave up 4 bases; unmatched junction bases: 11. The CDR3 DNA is TGTGCCAGCAGCCCGTGGACTAGCGGGAGAAAGGGGTACAATGAGCAGTTCTTC. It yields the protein CASSPWTSGRKGYNEQFF.